This T cell receptor beta chain was identified in a study of T-cell reconstitution after alpha-beta-depleted transplantation in children. Unique molecular identifiers were used to barcode this TCRbeta library. TCRdb re-analysed the PCR reads in MiXCR, keeping a single row per CDR3 protein. The sample gives hundreds of thousands of distinct CDR3 sequences, around 14% of which show up once; 0.79% is in the top ten. Germline CDR1 is SGHTA and CDR2 is FQGNSA. Trimming cost V 3 bases and J 3 bases; bases outside gene matches: 3. The CDR3 covers 14 residues. This clonotype came up many times. This clonotype originated in a girl aged 2 to 9 with congenital amegakaryocytic thrombocytopenia, due to receive a stem cell transplant. The sequences come from PBMCs, collected before TCRalphabeta/CD19-depleted stem cell transplant. This chain links TRBV7-2 with TRBJ2-7, with 9 bases lining up with TRBD2. For the CDR3, the DNA is TGTGCCAGCAGCTTCGGGACTAGCATCTACGAGCAGTACTTC. Protein sequence: CASSFGTSIYEQYF.